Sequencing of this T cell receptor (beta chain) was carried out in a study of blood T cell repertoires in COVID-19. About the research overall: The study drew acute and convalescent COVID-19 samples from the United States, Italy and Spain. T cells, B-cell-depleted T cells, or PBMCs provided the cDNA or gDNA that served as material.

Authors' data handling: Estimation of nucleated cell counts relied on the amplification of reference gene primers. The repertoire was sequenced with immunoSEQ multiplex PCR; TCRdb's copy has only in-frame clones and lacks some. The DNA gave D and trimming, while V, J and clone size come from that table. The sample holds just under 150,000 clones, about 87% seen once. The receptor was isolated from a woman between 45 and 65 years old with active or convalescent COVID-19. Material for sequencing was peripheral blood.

CDR3 DNA: TGTGCCAGCAGCTTACTCGGGACAGGGCCCGCTGAAGCTTTCTTT. It specifies CASSLLGTGPAEAFF. The chain employs TRBV7-2 and TRBJ1-1; TRBD1 agrees at 9 bases. Germline V CDR1 and CDR2: SGHTA, FQGNSA. This CDR3 comprises 15 residues. Germline trimming cut 2 bases from V and 6 bases from J; bases unmatched to any gene: 7.